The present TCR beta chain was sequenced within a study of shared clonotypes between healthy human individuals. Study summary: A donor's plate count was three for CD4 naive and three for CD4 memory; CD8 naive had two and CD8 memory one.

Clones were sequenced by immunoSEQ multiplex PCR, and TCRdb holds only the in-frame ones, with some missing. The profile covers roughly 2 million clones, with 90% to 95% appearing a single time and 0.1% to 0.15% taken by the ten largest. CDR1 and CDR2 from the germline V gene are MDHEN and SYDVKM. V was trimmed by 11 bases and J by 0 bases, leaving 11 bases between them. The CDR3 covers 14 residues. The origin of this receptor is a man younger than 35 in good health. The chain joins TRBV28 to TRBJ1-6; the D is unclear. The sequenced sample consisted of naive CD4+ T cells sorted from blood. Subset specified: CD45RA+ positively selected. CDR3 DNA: TGTGCCGGCCGGCGTAGCTCCTATAATTCACCCCTCCACTTT. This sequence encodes CAGRRSSYNSPLHF. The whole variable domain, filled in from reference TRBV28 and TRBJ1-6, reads DVKVTQSSRYLVKRTGEKVFLECVQDMDHENMFWYRQDPGLGLRLIYFSYDVKMKEKGDIPEGYSVSREKKERFSLILESASTNQTSMYLCAGRRSSYNSPLHFGNGTRLTVT.